Presented here are 17 T cell receptor beta chains from one specimen sequenced in a study of graft-versus-host responses after intestinal transplantation (dated by TCRdb to about 2021). Libraries were prepared through the immunoSEQ multiplex PCR assay. TCRdb's version of the immuneACCESS table is confined to in-frame rearrangements and falls short of the full clone set. An unresolved V gene accounts for under half of the shortfall where checked; the remainder is of unknown origin. In this sample the table shows about 100,000 clones, 90% of which occur a single time. The ten largest clones take up approximately 16% of the sample. The source was PBMCs, collected 450 to 480 days after intestinal transplant. These receptors were obtained from a human patient who received an intestinal transplant, so some T cells may come from the graft donor.

This clone was detected only a few times. The genes are TRBV4-1 and TRBJ1-4, with unresolved D. The length of the CDR3 is 11 residues. Germline V CDR1 and CDR2: MGHRA, YSYEKL. The V end lost 0 bases, the J end lost 7 bases, and 0 bases lay between the germline ends. The CDR3 DNA is TGCGCCAGCAGCCAAGATGAAAAACTGTTTTTT. It translates to CASSQDEKLFF.

The chain recombines TRBV6-4 with TRBJ1-2; TRBD1 aligns across 9 bases. Germline-derived CDR1 and CDR2 are MRHNA and SNTAGT. Unmatched junction bases numbered 9, after V lost 5 bases and J lost 8 bases. The CDR3 consists of 14 residues. The CDR3 coding sequence is TGTGCCAGCAGTTCCGAACAGGGGGCTGGCGGCTACACCTTC. Amino acid sequence: CASSSEQGAGGYTF.

This chain connects TRBV9 to TRBJ2-1, with TRBD1 as a possible D gene (6 bases). Trimming took off 0 bases at V and 6 bases at J, with 10 bases between the two ends. The CDR3 spans 14 residues. The germline CDR1 and CDR2 sequences are SGDLS and YYNGEE. In DNA, the CDR3 is TGTGCCAGCAGCGTAGCTGGACAGTCCAATGAGCAGTTCTTC. As protein: CASSVAGQSNEQFF.

The chain is built from TRBV13 and TRBJ2-4, with a tentative D call TRBD1 (5 bases). Germline V gene sequence: CDR1 PRHDT, CDR2 FYEKMQ (reference sequence). Trimming took off 2 bases at V and 0 bases at J, with 8 bases between the two ends. This CDR3 comprises 15 residues. The CDR3: CASSLRGPAKNIQYF. The CDR3 DNA reads TGTGCCAGCAGCTTAAGGGGTCCAGCCAAAAACATTCAGTACTTC.

This clone was counted a single time. V and J are TRBV29-1 and TRBJ1-1; tentatively, D is TRBD1 (5 bases). Germline CDR1 and CDR2: SQVTM and ANQGSEA. V lost 6 bases, J lost 5 bases, and 13 bases lay in between. The length of the CDR3 is 12 residues. CDR3 coding DNA: TGCAGCGTGCCAGGTGGGGGGACTGAAGCTTTCTTT. Translating gives CSVPGGGTEAFF.

DNA of the CDR3: TGCAGCGCCATACCCCGACTAGTCCCAGCCAAAAACATTCAGTACTTC. It is translated as CSAIPRLVPAKNIQYF. The chain couples TRBV29-1 to TRBJ2-4; the D gene is possibly TRBD2 (6 bases). Trimming removed 7 bases from V and 0 bases from J, with 19 bases in between. CDR1 and CDR2 (germline): SQVTM, ANQGSEA. The CDR3 totals 16 residues.

The chain employs TRBV10-3 and TRBJ1-1; TRBD1 is a possible D gene (5 bases). In germline, CDR1 is ENHRY, CDR2 SYGVKD. This CDR3 has 15 residues. V dropped 0 bases and J dropped 0 bases, with 8 bases sitting between them. CDR3 sequence reads: CAISESGQLNTEAFF. The CDR3 coding sequence is TGTGCCATCAGTGAGTCGGGGCAGCTGAACACTGAAGCTTTCTTT.

The chain combines TRBV6-6 with TRBJ1-2, with D possibly matching TRBD1 (6 bases). CDR1 and CDR2 (germline): MNHNY, SVGAGI (reference sequence). V lost 2 bases, J lost 4 bases, and 8 bases lay in between. The CDR3 runs 13 residues. CDR3 nucleotide sequence: TGTGCCAGCAGTTACGGGGGCGGCTATGGCTACACCTTC. Translating gives CASSYGGGYGYTF.

The J gene is TRBJ2-2, the V gene TRBV19; 9 bases align to TRBD1. V lost 4 bases, J lost 4 bases, and 13 bases stayed unmatched. Germline V gene data show CDR1 as LNHDA and CDR2 as SQIVND (reference sequence). This CDR3 region has 18 residues. The CDR3 loop is CASSTPGDRVWGTGELFF. The CDR3 DNA follows: TGTGCCAGTAGTACTCCCGGGGACAGGGTTTGGGGCACCGGGGAGCTGTTTTTT.

The rearrangement links TRBV28 to TRBJ1-2, with 7 nucleotides matching TRBD1. The CDR3 contains 14 residues. In germline, CDR1 is MDHEN, CDR2 SYDVKM. Unmatched junction bases numbered 10, after V lost 6 bases and J lost 6 bases. The CDR3 is CASSHNRGTHGYTF. In nucleotides, the CDR3 is TGTGCCAGCAGCCATAACAGGGGCACGCATGGCTACACCTTC.

Note on this clone: The germline gene is not matched at one end of the junction; a read error may be the cause. The chain carries TRBV6-4 and TRBJ2-1; D is unresolved. Germline lookup yields CDR1 MRHNA and CDR2 SNTAGT. The CDR3 sequence is 17 residues long. The CDR3 reads CASSEDPGPRSSNEQFF. CDR3 bases: TGTGCCAGCAGTGAGGATCCGGGCCCCAGGTCCTCCAATGAGCAGTTCTTC.

V usage is TRBV2 and J usage is TRBJ2-7, with unresolved D. The CDR3 loop spans 14 amino acids. Trimming removed 3 bases from V and 2 bases from J, with 11 bases in between. The V gene's germline CDR1 is SNHLY and CDR2 FYNNEI. The CDR3 spells CASSEFASTYEQYF. CDR3 sequence (DNA): TGTGCCAGCAGTGAGTTCGCCTCAACCTACGAGCAGTACTTC.

CDR3 loop: CASSPADLKNEQFF. The CDR3 DNA follows: TGTGCCAGCAGCCCGGCGGATTTGAAAAATGAGCAGTTCTTC. V usage is TRBV5-4 and J usage is TRBJ2-1; D remains ambiguous. V dropped 4 bases and J dropped 7 bases, with 15 bases sitting between them. Germline loops: CDR1 SGHNT, CDR2 YYREEE (reference sequence). This CDR3 is built from 14 residues.

The rearrangement joins TRBV11-2 to TRBJ2-7; 7 bases align to TRBD2. The CDR3 totals 11 residues. Trimming took 6 bases from V and 6 from J; bases not matched to a gene: 2. Germline V CDR1 and CDR2: SGHAT, FQNNGV. CDR3 DNA sequence: TGTGCCAGCAGTCCGGGGGGCGAGCAGTACTTC. It is translated as CASSPGGEQYF.

The chain couples TRBV5-4 to TRBJ2-7, with D perhaps TRBD1 (6 bases). Trimming stripped 0 bases from V and 2 bases from J, with 15 bases between. Per germline, CDR1 SGHNT and CDR2 YYREEE (reference sequence). This CDR3 spans 16 amino acids. In nucleotides, the CDR3 is TGTGCCAGCAGCTTGGGACCAAGACAGGTTACCTACGAGCAGTACTTC. Residues: CASSLGPRQVTYEQYF.

The chain links TRBV25-1 to TRBJ1-1; D ambiguous. The germline V gene has CDR1 MGHDK and CDR2 SYGVNS. V was trimmed by 3 bases and J by 0 bases, leaving 8 bases between them. The CDR3 has 14 amino acids. The CDR3 protein is CASSERQLNTEAFF. The CDR3 bases are TGTGCCAGCAGTGAGAGACAATTGAACACTGAAGCTTTCTTT.

This sequence joins TRBV13 and TRBJ2-2, with D hard to call. In germline, CDR1 is PRHDT, CDR2 FYEKMQ (reference sequence). The V end lost 5 bases, the J end lost 0 bases, and 7 bases lay between the germline ends. The CDR3 runs 14 residues. CDR3 residues: CASSVDPNTGELFF. The CDR3 nucleotides read TGTGCCAGCAGCGTGGACCCGAACACCGGGGAGCTGTTTTTT.